A single sample gave rise to the 3 T cell receptor beta chains below, sequenced in a study of T cell repertoires in cytomegalovirus infection. TCRdb used MiXCR to reprocess the reads, holding one entry per CDR3 protein. The sample contains fewer than 250,000 distinct CDR3 sequences, approximately 13% of which appear only once. Sequencing was done on a sample of PBMCs. These receptor sequences come from a human donor in good health (CMV status not recorded). Some clones in this sample may be carry-over from other donors' samples.

This clonotype occurred many times. The chain is built from TRBV9 and TRBJ2-2; D could derive from TRBD1 or TRBD2 (5 bases each). The germline V gene encodes CDR1 SGDLS and CDR2 YYNGEE. The V gene lost 3 bases and the J gene lost 6 bases, with 12 bases spanning the gap. This CDR3 is 14 amino acids long. In DNA form, the CDR3 reads TGTGCCAGCAGCGGACGACCGGGACCCGGGGAGCTGTTTTTT. It is translated as CASSGRPGPGELFF.

This clonotype appeared many times. The chain uses TRBV7-2 and TRBJ1-1; D unresolved. With 1 base removed from V and 5 bases from J, the gap between germline ends came to 20 bases. The CDR3 is made up of 17 amino acids. From germline, CDR1 is SGHTA and CDR2 FQGNSA. Here the CDR3 reads CASSLGPARDGATEAFF. The CDR3 DNA sequence: TGTGCCAGCAGCTTAGGCCCCGCACGGGATGGTGCGACTGAAGCTTTCTTT.

This clonotype was recorded many times. The rearrangement uses TRBV11-3 and TRBJ1-1; D perhaps matches TRBD1 (5 bases). V was clipped by 2 bases and J by 3 bases, with 16 bases between them. Germline V gene data show CDR1 as SGHNT and CDR2 as YENEEA. This CDR3 has 16 amino acids. CDR3 bases: TGTGCCAGCAGCTTATTCCCCGCAGGGATGGACACTGAAGCTTTCTTT. Residues: CASSLFPAGMDTEAFF.